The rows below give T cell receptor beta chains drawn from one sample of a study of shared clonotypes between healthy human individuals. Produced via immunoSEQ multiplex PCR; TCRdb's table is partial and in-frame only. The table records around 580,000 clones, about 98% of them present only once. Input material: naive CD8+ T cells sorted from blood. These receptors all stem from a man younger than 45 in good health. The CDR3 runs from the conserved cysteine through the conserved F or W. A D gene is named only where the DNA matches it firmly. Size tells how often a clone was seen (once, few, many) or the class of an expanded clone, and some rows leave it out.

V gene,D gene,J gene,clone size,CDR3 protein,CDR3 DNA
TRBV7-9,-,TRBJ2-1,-,CASSLGVGRRLSNNEQFF,TGTGCCAGCAGCTTAGGGGTAGGGCGTCGGCTTTCGAACAATGAGCAGTTCTTC
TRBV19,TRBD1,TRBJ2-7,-,CASSIVSGTAYEQYF,TGTGCCAGTAGTATAGTTTCCGGGACAGCCTACGAGCAGTACTTC
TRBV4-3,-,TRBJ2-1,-,CASSQDLAVYNEQFF,TGCGCCAGCAGCCAAGATTTGGCCGTATACAATGAGCAGTTCTTC
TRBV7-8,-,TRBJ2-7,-,CASTHQRIGVTYEQYF,TGTGCCAGCACCCACCAGAGGATCGGGGTAACCTACGAGCAGTACTTC
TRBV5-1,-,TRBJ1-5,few,CASSLRGNQPQHF,TGCGCCAGCAGCTTGAGGGGTAACCAGCCCCAGCATTTT
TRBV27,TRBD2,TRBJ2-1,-,CASGSSGSYNEQFF,TGTGCCAGCGGCTCTAGCGGGAGCTACAATGAGCAGTTCTTC
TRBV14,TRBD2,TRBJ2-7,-,CASSQLAGGSYEQYF,TGTGCCAGCAGCCAGCTAGCGGGAGGTTCCTACGAGCAGTACTTC
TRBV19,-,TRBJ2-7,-,CASSFQVSYEQYF,TGTGCCAGTAGTTTCCAAGTTTCCTACGAGCAGTACTTC
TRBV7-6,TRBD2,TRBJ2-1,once,CASSRDYGEQFF,TGTGCCAGCAGCCGGGACTATGGGGAGCAGTTCTTC
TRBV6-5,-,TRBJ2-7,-,CASSYAGYEQYF,TGTGCCAGCAGCTACGCAGGCTACGAGCAGTACTTC
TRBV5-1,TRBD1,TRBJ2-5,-,CASSSGTGLETQYF,TGCGCCAGCAGCTCCGGGACAGGGCTAGAGACCCAGTACTTC
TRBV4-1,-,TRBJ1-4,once,CASSQVAGRPATNEKLFF,TGCGCCAGCAGCCAAGTTGCCGGCAGGCCAGCAACTAATGAAAAACTGTTTTTT
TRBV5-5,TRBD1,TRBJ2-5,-,CASSLTGARKETQYF,TGTGCCAGCAGCTTGACAGGGGCGAGAAAAGAGACCCAGTACTTC
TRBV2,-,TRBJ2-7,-,CASSGPTGKGYEQYF,TGTGCCAGCAGTGGGCCCACAGGGAAAGGCTACGAGCAGTACTTC
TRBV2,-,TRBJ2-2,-,CAISRENTGELFF,TGTGCCATATCCCGTGAGAACACCGGGGAGCTGTTTTTT